This entry lists 15 T cell receptor beta chains sequenced from one sample in a study of blood T cell repertoires in COVID-19. The repertoire was sequenced with immunoSEQ multiplex PCR; TCRdb's copy has only in-frame clones and lacks some. There are about 160,000 clones in the sample; 82% occur only once, and around 7% lies in the top ten. Sequenced: peripheral blood. Source of these receptors: a woman aged 40-49 years with COVID-19, enrolled during active disease.

This rearrangement joins TRBV30 to TRBJ1-1; D perhaps matches TRBD1 (5 bases). Trimming left V 2 bases short and J 5 bases short, with 12 bases between. This CDR3 is built from 13 residues. The germline V gene encodes CDR1 GTSNPN and CDR2 SVGIG (reference sequence). The CDR3 coding sequence is TGTGCCTGGAGTTGGCAGAAGGGGACTGAAGCTTTCTTT. It codes for CAWSWQKGTEAFF.

In its sample, this clone was seen a few times. This chain uses TRBV30 with TRBJ1-5, with D possibly matching TRBD1 (5 bases). The CDR3 spans 13 residues. CDR1 GTSNPN and CDR2 SVGIG come from the germline V gene (reference sequence). Trimming stripped 1 base from V and 6 bases from J, with 10 bases between. CDR3 loop: CAWSAGTVQPQHF. Written as DNA, the CDR3 is TGTGCCTGGAGTGCAGGGACTGTTCAGCCCCAGCATTTT. Full variable domain (rest looked up from reference TRBV30 and TRBJ1-5): SQTIHQWPATLVQPVGSPLSLECTVEGTSNPNLYWYRQAAGRGLQLLFYSVGIGQISSEVPQNLSASRPQDRQFILSSKKLLLSDSGFYLCAWSAGTVQPQHFGDGTRLSIL.

The chain carries TRBV5-6 and TRBJ1-1; no reliable D call. Germline V gene data show CDR1 as SGHDT and CDR2 as YYEEEE. The germline V and J ends were trimmed by 1 base and 1 base, with 11 bases remaining between them. CDR3 length equals 15 residues. The CDR3 reads CASSLYDKENTEAFF. CDR3 nucleotide sequence: TGTGCCAGCAGCTTGTATGACAAAGAGAACACTGAAGCTTTCTTT.

The V and J genes are TRBV7-8 and TRBJ1-5; unclear D gene. In germline, CDR1 is SGHVS, CDR2 FQNEAQ. This CDR3 is 14 amino acids long. The V end was cut by 1 base, the J end by 7 bases, with 11 bases between. The CDR3 sequence is CASSLVSTRQPQHF. The DNA for the CDR3 is TGTGCCAGCAGCTTAGTGTCAACTAGGCAGCCCCAGCATTTT.

The chain recombines TRBV5-1 with TRBJ2-4, with 16 bases matching TRBD2. The V gene end was trimmed by 7 bases and the J gene end by 2 bases; junction bases not matched to a gene: 12. The germline V gene has CDR1 SGHRS and CDR2 YFSETQ. There are 19 residues in the CDR3. The CDR3 spells CASAPNPGLAGGPKNIQYF. In nucleotides, the CDR3 is TGCGCCAGCGCCCCCAATCCGGGACTAGCGGGAGGGCCCAAAAACATTCAGTACTTC.

This clone was observed a handful of times. The chain has TRBV19 and TRBJ2-7, with TRBD1 matching 10 bases. J was trimmed by 5 bases and V by 7 bases; bases with no gene match: 8. Germline-derived CDR1 and CDR2 are LNHDA and SQIVND (reference sequence). This CDR3 spans 14 amino acids. The CDR3 reads CASNSGTGVHEQYF. CDR3 bases: TGTGCCAGTAACTCTGGGACAGGGGTCCACGAGCAGTACTTC.

The chain has TRBV19 and TRBJ1-6; D may be TRBD1 (5 bases). With 5 bases removed from V and 8 bases from J, the gap between germline ends came to 7 bases. CDR1 is LNHDA and CDR2 is SQIVND in the germline V gene (reference sequence). The CDR3 spans 12 residues. DNA for the CDR3: TGTGCCAGTAGTTCGGGGGATTCACCCCTCCACTTT. It specifies CASSSGDSPLHF. Drawing the rest from reference TRBV19 and TRBJ1-6, the complete variable domain is DGGITQSPKYLFRKEGQNVTLSCEQNLNHDAMYWYRQDPGQGLRLIYYSQIVNDFQKGDIAEGYSVSREKKESFPLTVTSAQKNPTAFYLCASSSGDSPLHFGNGTRLTVT.

The J gene is TRBJ1-2, the V gene TRBV5-4; no definite D call. Germline CDR1 and CDR2: SGHNT and YYREEE (reference sequence). With 2 bases removed from V and 2 bases from J, the gap between germline ends came to 7 bases. CDR3 length: 13 residues. CDR3: CASSFPPNYGYTF. In DNA, the CDR3 is TGTGCCAGCAGCTTCCCCCCGAACTATGGCTACACCTTC.

The chain uses TRBV13 and TRBJ2-1; tentative D call: TRBD1 (5 bases). Germline V CDR1 and CDR2: PRHDT, FYEKMQ (reference sequence). Trimming removed 2 bases at V and 1 base at J, with 9 bases between. The CDR3 is 15 residues long. CDR3 loop: CASSLSRQSYNEQFF. CDR3 bases: TGTGCCAGCAGCTTATCGCGACAGTCCTACAATGAGCAGTTCTTC.

The V and J genes are TRBV9 and TRBJ2-5; 10 bases are shared with TRBD1. This CDR3 spans 15 amino acids. Germline V gives CDR1 SGDLS, CDR2 YYNGEE. V trimming: 4 bases; J trimming: 5 bases; junction bases outside the gene matches: 8. The CDR3 here is CASSLQTGGQETQYF. Here the CDR3 DNA reads TGTGCCAGCAGCTTACAGACAGGGGGCCAGGAGACCCAGTACTTC. The entire variable domain, with the rest obtained from reference TRBV9 and TRBJ2-5, is as follows: DSGVTQTPKHLITATGQRVTLRCSPRSGDLSVYWYQQSLDQGLQFLIQYYNGEERAKGNILERFSAQQFPDLHSELNLSSLELGDSALYFCASSLQTGGQETQYFGPGTRLLVL.

This chain links TRBV7-9 with TRBJ1-2; 7 bases map to TRBD1. The CDR3 runs 11 residues. Germline CDR1 is SEHNR and CDR2 is FQNEAQ (reference sequence). The V segment lost 6 bases and the J segment 6 bases; nucleotides outside the gene matches: 1. In nucleotides, the CDR3 is TGTGCCAGCAGGACAGGGCATGGCTACACCTTC. Protein sequence: CASRTGHGYTF.

This clone has only one observation. The CDR3 loop reads CASSSPEGDRGIGELFF. The CDR3 bases are TGTGCCAGCAGCTCCCCGGAGGGGGACAGGGGTATCGGGGAGCTGTTTTTT. The rearrangement links TRBV7-9 to TRBJ2-2; the match to TRBD1 covers 10 bases. There are 17 residues in the CDR3. CDR1 and CDR2 (germline): SEHNR, FQNEAQ (reference sequence). The trim removed 4 bases at V and 7 bases at J, leaving 12 bases unmatched.

The chain combines TRBV5-4 with TRBJ2-7, with 8 bases matching TRBD2. V gave up 2 bases and J gave up 2 bases; unmatched junction bases: 6. CDR3 length equals 15 residues. Germline V gene lookup returns CDR1 SGHNT and CDR2 YYREEE (reference sequence). In DNA, the CDR3 is TGTGCCAGCAGCTTCGTTTTGGGACTAGCCTACGAGCAGTACTTC. It encodes CASSFVLGLAYEQYF.

This chain links TRBV21-1 with TRBJ2-7; TRBD1, the D gene given by the table, was not confirmed from the DNA. TRBV21-1 corresponds to a pseudogene. The CDR3 is 19 residues long. CDR3 loop: CASSTRSRIGQELAYEQYV. CDR3 nucleotide sequence: TGTGCCAGCAGCACCAGGTCGCGAATTGGACAGGAATTGGCCTACGAGCAGTACGTC.

The chain carries TRBV27 and TRBJ2-1; 8 bases line up with TRBD1. J was trimmed by 8 bases and V by 2 bases; bases with no gene match: 17. This CDR3 has 18 amino acids. CDR1 and CDR2 from the germline V gene are MNHEY and SMNVEV (reference sequence). The chain's CDR3 is CASSLRPWRQGARDEQFF. DNA for the CDR3: TGTGCCAGCAGTTTACGCCCCTGGCGGCAGGGGGCTAGGGATGAGCAGTTCTTC.